One and the same sample provided the 16 T cell receptor beta chains below, sequenced in a study of cytomegalovirus exposure and HLA in healthy donors. Use of 60 Vbeta and 13 Jbeta primers characterized the PCR. The method was immunoSEQ multiplex PCR; TCRdb's version includes in-frame clones alone and lacks a portion of them. The sample lists over 150,000 clones, roughly 73% occurring once. The sequenced sample was PBMCs. The receptors derive from a male donor in good health and CMV-seronegative.

On this clone: The same CDR3 is also encoded by other DNA sequences in this sample. The chain couples TRBV7-2 to TRBJ2-7, with no clear D. The V end was cut by 2 bases, the J end by 3 bases, with 2 bases between. This CDR3 is 11 amino acids long. Germline values: CDR1 SGHTA, CDR2 FQGNSA. This CDR3 is CASSLRYEQYF. In DNA form, the CDR3 reads TGTGCCAGCAGCTTACGCTACGAGCAGTACTTC.

CDR3 sequence reads: CASGLALNNEQFF. The CDR3 bases are TGCGCCAGTGGACTAGCGCTAAACAATGAGCAGTTCTTC. The chain joins TRBV4-3 to TRBJ2-1; 9 bases agree with TRBD2. Germline V gene data show CDR1 as LGHNA and CDR2 as YSLEER. The CDR3 totals 13 residues. With V trimmed by 9 bases and J by 5 bases, 5 bases remained unmatched.

To note about this clone: At the DNA level, this CDR3 is encoded by other sequences in the same sample as well. The genes are TRBV5-1 and TRBJ2-2; D is uncertain. Germline-derived CDR1 and CDR2 are SGHRS and YFSETQ. This CDR3 is built from 14 residues. V lost 2 bases to trimming and J lost 1 base, with 6 bases between them. The CDR3, as DNA: TGCGCCAGCAGCTTCGGTTTGAACACCGGGGAGCTGTTTTTT. Protein: CASSFGLNTGELFF.

This clone came up once. This chain connects TRBV5-1 to TRBJ1-6, with 10 bases identical to TRBD1. V gave up 1 base and J gave up 0 bases; unmatched junction bases: 4. Per germline, CDR1 SGHRS and CDR2 YFSETQ. CDR3 size: 18 residues. The CDR3 spells CASSLRTGGSSYNSPLHF. The CDR3 region has the DNA TGCGCCAGCAGCTTGAGGACAGGGGGAAGCTCCTATAATTCACCCCTCCACTTT.

This clone has just a few counts. This chain joins TRBV19 and TRBJ1-2, with D tentatively TRBD1 (6 bases). The germline V and J ends were trimmed by 4 bases and 0 bases, with 12 bases remaining between them. The CDR3 runs to 15 residues. The V gene's germline CDR1 is LNHDA and CDR2 SQIVND (reference sequence). The CDR3 DNA follows: TGTGCCAGTAGTACCACAGGGTTTTCTAACTATGGCTACACCTTC. It specifies CASSTTGFSNYGYTF.

V and J are TRBV4-1 and TRBJ2-7, with D possibly matching TRBD2 (7 bases). The CDR3 runs 16 residues. Germline values: CDR1 MGHRA, CDR2 YSYEKL. V was trimmed by 4 bases and J by 5 bases, leaving 21 bases between them. This CDR3 is CASSLGRAGARNEQYF. The CDR3 DNA reads as TGCGCCAGCAGCCTTGGGCGGGCGGGGGCAAGGAACGAGCAGTACTTC.

The rearrangement joins TRBV18 to TRBJ2-1, with 9 nucleotides matching TRBD1. Germline V gene lookup returns CDR1 KGHSH and CDR2 LQKENI. The CDR3 has 15 amino acids. Trimming removed 3 bases from V and 3 bases from J; junction bases left unmatched: 3. CDR3 loop: CASSPGTGNYNEQFF. The CDR3 DNA is TGTGCCAGCTCACCCGGGACAGGGAACTACAATGAGCAGTTCTTC.

This clone was counted once. The gene calls are TRBV14 and TRBJ1-2, with D unresolved. V lost 4 bases and J lost 7, with 13 bases in between. There are 13 residues in the CDR3. Germline CDR1 reads SGHDN; CDR2 reads FVKESK. The CDR3 region is CASSLDRAGGYTF. CDR3 nucleotide sequence: TGTGCCAGCAGCCTGGACCGGGCGGGTGGCTACACCTTC.

The rearrangement links TRBV28 to TRBJ1-5; 7 bases align to TRBD1. V trimming: 7 bases; J trimming: 3 bases; junction bases outside the gene matches: 9. The CDR3 has 15 amino acids. Germline V lookup: CDR1 MDHEN, CDR2 SYDVKM. The CDR3 reads CASIRRTGPNQPQHF. DNA for the CDR3: TGTGCCAGCATACGGAGGACAGGACCCAATCAGCCCCAGCATTTT.

The chain links TRBV5-5 to TRBJ2-1, with TRBD2 matching 9 bases. This CDR3 is built from 15 residues. Trimming cost V 1 base and J 13 bases; bases outside gene matches: 12. CDR1 and CDR2 from the germline V gene are SGHKS and YYEKEE (reference sequence). The CDR3 coding sequence is TGTGCCAGCAGCTTGAATAGCGGGGGAAGGATGGGACAGTTCTTC. Its translation: CASSLNSGGRMGQFF. The full variable domain, completed using reference TRBV5-5 and TRBJ2-1, is DAGVTQSPTHLIKTRGQQVTLRCSPISGHKSVSWYQQVLGQGPQFIFQYYEKEERGRGNFPDRFSARQFPNYSSELNVNALLLGDSALYLCASSLNSGGRMGQFFGPGTRLTVL.

The chain links TRBV6-5 to TRBJ2-7; D may be TRBD1 (6 bases). Germline lookup yields CDR1 MNHEY and CDR2 SVGAGI. Trimming shortened V by 5 bases and J by 1 base, and 9 bases separated the two germline ends. The CDR3 runs to 13 residues. CDR3 protein: CASSRQVSYEQYF. The DNA for the CDR3 is TGTGCCAGCAGTAGACAGGTTTCCTACGAGCAGTACTTC.

This clone was counted a single time. J is TRBJ2-7 and V is TRBV29-1; 7 nucleotides align to TRBD2. V shed 4 bases, J shed 0 bases, and the junction held 3 bases outside the gene matches. Germline lookup yields CDR1 SQVTM and CDR2 ANQGSEA. The CDR3 spans 13 residues. CDR3 protein: CSVARENSYEQYF. The CDR3 bases are TGCAGCGTTGCGCGGGAGAACTCCTACGAGCAGTACTTC.

V and J are TRBV5-1 and TRBJ1-2; D remains ambiguous. Germline V gene data show CDR1 as SGHRS and CDR2 as YFSETQ. The CDR3 consists of 15 residues. Trimming removed 0 bases from V and 8 bases from J, with 17 bases in between. The CDR3 region has the DNA TGCGCCAGCAGCTTGGTCTCCTCAGGAGGTCGAGGCTACACCTTC. Amino acid sequence: CASSLVSSGGRGYTF.

This chain connects TRBV15 to TRBJ1-4, with D uncertain. Per germline, CDR1 LNHNV and CDR2 YYDKDF (reference sequence). CDR3 length: 15 residues. The V end lost 1 base, the J end lost 0 bases, and 6 bases lay between the germline ends. CDR3 nucleotides: TGTGCCACCAGCAGAGGGAGTTCAACTAATGAAAAACTGTTTTTT. It is translated as CATSRGSSTNEKLFF.

The V and J genes are TRBV27 and TRBJ1-6; a possible D gene is TRBD1 (6 bases). The germline V and J ends were trimmed by 5 bases and 14 bases, with 13 bases remaining between them. Germline-derived CDR1 and CDR2 are MNHEY and SMNVEV (reference sequence). This CDR3 is built from 12 residues. In DNA form, the CDR3 reads TGTGCCAGCAGTACAGGGCCCCAAACCCTCCACTTT. Encoded protein: CASSTGPQTLHF.

Remarks on this clone: The germline gene is not matched at one end of the junction; a read error may be the cause. This sequence joins TRBV7-9 and TRBJ2-2; TRBD1 aligns across 7 bases. In germline, CDR1 is SEHNR, CDR2 FQNEAQ (reference sequence). This CDR3 is built from 14 residues. For the CDR3, the DNA is TGTTCCAGCAGCCGTCCTGAGGGGGCGGGGGAGCTGTTTTTT. Its protein product is CSSSRPEGAGELFF.